This is a list of T cell receptor beta chains from one sample in a study of beta chain features in type 1 diabetes. Clones were read by immunoSEQ multiplex PCR, and TCRdb kept only the in-frame ones, dropping some. Of some 290,000 clones in the sample, roughly an eighth were seen once. The sequenced material came from naive CD4+ T cells from blood. Source of these receptors: a man younger than 40 with type 1 diabetes. The CDR3 runs from the conserved cysteine through the conserved F or W. A D gene is named only where the DNA matches it firmly. Clone size, where shown, is once, few, many, or a class for clones that have expanded.

j_call clone_size v_call d_call cdr3_aa cdr3_nt
TRBJ2-1 - TRBV7-3 - CASSPLDGIGGNEQFF TGTGCCAGCAGCCCGCTCGACGGGATCGGAGGGAATGAGCAGTTCTTC
TRBJ2-1 few TRBV4-3 TRBD2 CASSLLAGGPGEQFF TGCGCCAGCAGCCTTCTAGCGGGAGGGCCGGGTGAGCAGTTCTTC
TRBJ2-1 - TRBV7-9 - CASSPPRGSYNEQFF TGTGCCAGCAGCCCCCCTCGCGGCTCCTACAATGAGCAGTTCTTC
TRBJ2-3 few TRBV5-4 TRBD1 CASSLPGQGTDTQYF TGTGCCAGCAGCTTACCGGGACAGGGAACAGATACGCAGTATTTT
TRBJ2-3 few TRBV7-2 TRBD1 CASSLVQGADTQYF TGTGCCAGCAGCCTGGTGCAGGGGGCGGATACGCAGTATTTT
TRBJ1-4 - TRBV25-1 - CASSEYGSRGEKLFF TGTGCCAGCAGTGAATACGGCTCTAGAGGTGAAAAACTGTTTTTT
TRBJ2-4 - TRBV28 TRBD2 CASSPRVPAGMDIQYF TGTGCCAGCAGCCCACGGGTCCCAGCGGGGATGGACATTCAGTACTTC
TRBJ1-1 few TRBV7-3 - CASTLQGPLSTEAFF TGTGCCAGCACACTACAGGGCCCCTTGAGCACTGAAGCTTTCTTT
TRBJ2-3 - TRBV7-9 TRBD2 CASSPTIAGVTDTQYF TGTGCCAGCAGCCCGACTATAGCGGGAGTCACAGATACGCAGTATTTT
TRBJ2-3 - TRBV9 - CASSASGSEDTQYF TGTGCCAGCAGCGCCTCCGGGAGTGAAGATACGCAGTATTTT
TRBJ2-6 few TRBV9 - CASSVGQVPGANVLTF TGTGCCAGCAGCGTGGGCCAGGTCCCTGGGGCCAACGTCCTGACTTTC
TRBJ1-1 - TRBV7-3 - CASASANTEAFF TGTGCCAGCGCCAGCGCGAACACTGAAGCTTTCTTT
TRBJ2-2 - TRBV7-3 - CASSSPSDVRDSLGIGELFF TGTGCCAGCAGCTCGCCTAGCGACGTGCGGGACAGCTTAGGGATCGGGGAGCTGTTTTTT
TRBJ1-2 few TRBV30 TRBD1 CAWTSGGTLLYGYTF TGTGCCTGGACGTCAGGGGGCACCCTCCTCTATGGCTACACCTTC
TRBJ2-2 - TRBV7-3 - CASSLIGGTEPGELFF TGTGCCAGCAGCTTAATAGGGGGAACAGAACCCGGGGAGCTGTTTTTT
TRBJ2-7 few TRBV15 - CATSREKQHYSYEQYF TGTGCCACCAGCAGAGAGAAGCAGCACTACTCCTACGAGCAGTACTTC
TRBJ1-1 few TRBV5-6 - CASRGENTEAFF TGTGCCAGCAGAGGGGAGAACACTGAAGCTTTCTTT
TRBJ2-3 - TRBV5-1 - CASSLEGSYRHTQYF TGCGCCAGCAGCTTGGAAGGCAGTTACAGACATACGCAGTATTTT
TRBJ2-6 - TRBV7-2 TRBD2 CASTRSGAGANVLTF TGTGCCAGCACCCGGAGCGGGGCTGGGGCCAACGTCCTGACTTTC
TRBJ2-2 - TRBV19 - CASRMVGVVGIRELFF TGTGCCAGCAGAATGGTGGGCGTCGTCGGCATCCGGGAGCTGTTTTTT
TRBJ1-1 - TRBV28 - CASSSGLGLEAFF TGTGCCAGCAGTTCAGGTCTCGGCCTTGAAGCTTTCTTT
TRBJ2-1 - TRBV14 TRBD1 CASSLTGDNEQFF TGTGCCAGCAGCCTGACAGGGGACAATGAGCAGTTCTTC
TRBJ2-1 many TRBV7-9 - CASSFNNEQFF TGTGCCAGCAGCTTTAACAATGAGCAGTTCTTC
TRBJ1-2 few TRBV4-2 TRBD1 CASSQDVETGRLMDYGYTF TGTGCCAGCAGCCAAGACGTTGAGACAGGGAGGCTTATGGACTATGGCTACACCTTC
TRBJ2-7 few TRBV29-1 - CSVGSGYEQYF TGCAGCGTTGGTTCCGGCTACGAGCAGTACTTC
TRBJ2-7 - TRBV7-3 TRBD1 CASSAGGEQYF TGTGCCAGCAGCGCAGGGGGCGAGCAGTACTTC
TRBJ2-3 few TRBV5-1 TRBD2 CASSPGLAGTDTQYF TGCGCCAGCAGCCCAGGACTAGCCGGCACAGATACGCAGTATTTT
TRBJ2-1 few TRBV29-1 TRBD2 CSGRKREVLSSSYNEQFF TGCAGCGGGCGAAAGCGGGAGGTACTGTCCAGCTCCTACAATGAGCAGTTCTTC
TRBJ1-2 - TRBV5-6 TRBD1 CASSRLDRGRGGYTF TGTGCCAGCAGCCGACTTGACAGGGGCCGCGGTGGCTACACCTTC
TRBJ2-1 - TRBV6-5 TRBD2 CASSYGTSTNEQFF TGTGCCAGCAGTTACGGGACTAGCACCAATGAGCAGTTCTTC
TRBJ2-5 - TRBV27 - CASSLSRQVQETQYF TGTGCCAGCAGTTTATCGCGCCAGGTCCAAGAGACCCAGTACTTC
TRBJ2-6 few TRBV4-2 - CASSQDREVGGLGANVLTF TGTGCCAGCAGCCAAGACAGGGAGGTTGGAGGGTTGGGGGCCAACGTCCTGACTTTC
TRBJ2-7 few TRBV14 - CASSQVTEQYF TGTGCCAGCAGCCAAGTAACCGAGCAGTACTTC
TRBJ2-1 few TRBV4-2 TRBD2 CASSQEGGTRDRNEQFF TGTGCCAGCAGCCAAGAGGGGGGGACTAGGGATAGGAATGAGCAGTTCTTC
TRBJ2-1 few TRBV11-2 - CASSLQKDSSWYEQFF TGTGCCAGCAGCTTACAAAAGGACAGTAGTTGGTATGAGCAGTTCTTC
TRBJ1-5 few TRBV23-1 TRBD1 CASSQSGTGLGNQPQHF TGCGCCAGCAGTCAATCCGGGACAGGGCTCGGCAATCAGCCCCAGCATTTT
TRBJ2-7 few TRBV2 TRBD1 CASSAGGEQYF TGTGCCAGCAGTGCAGGGGGCGAGCAGTACTTC
TRBJ1-5 - TRBV7-2 - CASSLTGQSYSNQPQHF TGTGCCAGCAGCCTAACTGGACAGTCATATAGCAATCAGCCCCAGCATTTT